This T cell receptor (beta chain) was found in a study of graft-versus-host responses after intestinal transplantation. The protocol was immunoSEQ multiplex PCR, while the TCRdb copy is restricted to in-frame clones and leaves out a portion. Of almost 30,000 clones listed, 65% to 80% were seen once; the top ten hold roughly 3%. The germline V gene has CDR1 SNHLY and CDR2 FYNNEI. The CDR3 runs 12 residues. The ends were cut back, 4 bases at V and 3 bases at J, with 6 bases in the middle. Lamina propria and intraepithelial lymphocytes were released by processing graft tissue. The rearrangement joins TRBV2 to TRBJ1-2, with D possibly being TRBD1 (6 bases). The sequence was obtained from a human patient who received an intestinal transplant, so some T cells may come from the graft donor. The source material was ileum tissue, sampled 98 days after intestinal transplantation. Written as DNA, the CDR3 is TGTGCCAGCAGTGGGACAGACTATGGCTACACCTTC. Translated: CASSGTDYGYTF.